This entry concerns a single T cell receptor (beta chain). The antigen is not known. This entry is derived from a study of post-analysis software for immune sequencing data. Findings and limits, study-wide: Comparison with controls showed significantly lower normalized Chao1 diversity in multiple sclerosis patients. The study found TRBV5-6, TRBV5-1 and TRBV20-1 among 5 or 6 TRBV segments more frequent in patients than controls.

Carried by the TCR beta cDNA libraries were unique molecular identifiers. TCRdb re-called the PCR reads with MiXCR, one entry per CDR3 protein. In the table there are 150,000 to 200,000 distinct CDR3 sequences, under 40% of which are singletons. V shed 1 base and J 10 bases; nucleotides not matched to a gene: 4. Germline V gene lookup returns CDR1 LGHNA and CDR2 YSLEER. The CDR3 covers 13 residues. The chain employs TRBV4-3 and TRBJ2-1, with 7 bases matching TRBD2. The material sequenced was blood, taken after autologous hematopoietic stem cell transplantation. This TCR was recovered from a girl aged 10 to 17 with multiple sclerosis. The CDR3, as DNA: TGCGCCAGCAGCCAAGGGGAGGGACTAGAGCAGTTCTTC. Its translation is CASSQGEGLEQFF.